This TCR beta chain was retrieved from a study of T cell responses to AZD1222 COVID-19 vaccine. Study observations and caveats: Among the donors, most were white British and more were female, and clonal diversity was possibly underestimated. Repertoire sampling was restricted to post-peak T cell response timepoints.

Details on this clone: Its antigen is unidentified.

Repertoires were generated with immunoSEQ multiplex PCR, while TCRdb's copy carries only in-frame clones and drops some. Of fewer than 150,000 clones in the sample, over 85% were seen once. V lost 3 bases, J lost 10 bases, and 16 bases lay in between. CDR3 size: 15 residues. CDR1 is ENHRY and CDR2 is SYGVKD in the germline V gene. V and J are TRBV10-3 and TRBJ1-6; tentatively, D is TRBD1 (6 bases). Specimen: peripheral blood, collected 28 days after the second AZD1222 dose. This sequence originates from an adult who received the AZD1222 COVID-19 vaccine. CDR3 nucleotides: TGTGCCATCAGTGATGGTGGAGGGGGGAGATCACCCCTCCACTTT. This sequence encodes CAISDGGGGRSPLHF.